This T cell receptor beta chain derives from a study of blood T cell repertoires in COVID-19. Study context: Acute and convalescent COVID-19 samples came from the United States, Italy and Spain. T cells, B-cell-depleted T cells, or PBMCs supplied cDNA or gDNA.

Ages ranged from about 18 to 89 years, with residence in more than 20 US areas. TCRdb keeps only in-frame clones here, not all; method: immunoSEQ multiplex PCR. The sample holds a few hundred thousand clones, about 90% seen once. The CDR3 loop spans 16 amino acids. Germline trimming cut 5 bases from V and 3 bases from J; bases unmatched to any gene: 13. In germline, CDR1 is MDHEN, CDR2 SYDVKM. The chain links TRBV28 to TRBJ2-7; TRBD2 matches 7 bases. The sequenced sample consisted of PBMCs or T cells enriched from blood (not recorded which). This receptor was taken from a young woman who had recovered from COVID-19. The CDR3 DNA follows: TGTGCCAGCAGTCCTACTCCGGGAGGCAAGGGCTACGAGCAGTACTTC. Protein product: CASSPTPGGKGYEQYF. The full variable domain, completed using reference TRBV28 and TRBJ2-7, is DVKVTQSSRYLVKRTGEKVFLECVQDMDHENMFWYRQDPGLGLRLIYFSYDVKMKEKGDIPEGYSVSREKKERFSLILESASTNQTSMYLCASSPTPGGKGYEQYFGPGTRLTVT.